Reported below is one TCR beta chain. Its antigen remains unknown. The entry originates in a study of siplizumab effects on memory and regulatory T cells. CDR3 length: 16 amino acids. CDR1 and CDR2 (germline): SGDLS, YYNGEE. J lost 6 bases, V lost 4 bases, and 12 bases had no gene match. Study results and caveats: Of the proliferating CD4+ or CD8+ clones, roughly 75-96% lacked a naive or memory phenotype that could be assigned.

Profiling relied on immunoSEQ multiplex PCR, and the TCRdb table lists in-frame clones only, not all of them. The sample lists some 64,000 clones, around 79% occurring once. Sequencing input: memory CD4+ T cells sorted from blood. This rearrangement joins TRBV9 to TRBJ2-1; 8 bases are a match to TRBD2. This receptor was identified in a human donor in good health. CDR3 nucleotide sequence: TGTGCCAGCAGCTCCCCCCCGGGGGGGGGTACCAATGAGCAGTTCTTC. Amino acid sequence: CASSSPPGGGTNEQFF.